Each of the 14 T cell receptor beta chains below was sequenced from the same sample in a study of control samples from healthy donors and cancer patients. Measured with immunoSEQ multiplex PCR; TCRdb has only the in-frame clones, and not every one. The table lists roughly 50,000 clones, around 95% of them singletons. The sample consisted of blood. All receptors derive from a woman in her thirties in good health.

The chain couples TRBV28 to TRBJ1-2; TRBD1 matches at 7 bases. Germline V gene lookup returns CDR1 MDHEN and CDR2 SYDVKM. V was clipped by 9 bases and J by 9 bases; unmatched bases: 10. The CDR3 extends over 12 amino acids. The CDR3: CASTTGVYRYTF. The DNA for the CDR3 is TGTGCCAGTACCACAGGGGTTTATCGCTACACCTTC.

The CDR3 region has the DNA TGTGCCAGCAGCGGACAGGGTGGGGCCAACGTCCTGACTTTC. It translates to CASSGQGGANVLTF. This sequence joins TRBV9 and TRBJ2-6; TRBD1 aligns across 7 bases. Losses at the gene ends were 3 bases for V and 3 bases for J; bases not matched to a gene: 0. Germline V CDR1 and CDR2: SGDLS, YYNGEE. The length of the CDR3 is 14 residues.

This chain joins TRBV9 and TRBJ2-5; the D gene is possibly TRBD1 (6 bases). With 0 bases removed from V and 5 bases from J, the gap between germline ends came to 11 bases. The CDR3 has 14 residues. The germline gives CDR1 SGDLS, CDR2 YYNGEE. CDR3: CASSVVPQGETQYF. CDR3 DNA: TGTGCCAGCAGCGTAGTACCCCAGGGGGAGACCCAGTACTTC.

The rearrangement uses TRBV7-2 and TRBJ1-4; D gene ambiguous. V was clipped by 0 bases and J by 7 bases, with 18 bases between them. The CDR3 spans 17 residues. Germline CDR1 and CDR2: SGHTA and FQGNSA. This CDR3 is CASSLAGRTSSGEKLFF. The CDR3, as DNA: TGTGCCAGCAGCTTAGCCGGGCGGACTTCCTCTGGTGAAAAACTGTTTTTT.

The rearrangement uses TRBV5-6 and TRBJ1-5; TRBD1 matches 7 bases. There are 15 residues in the CDR3. The germline gives CDR1 SGHDT, CDR2 YYEEEE. The junction had 1 base not matched to a gene; V was cut back by 0 bases and J by 1 base. CDR3 bases: TGTGCCAGCAGCTTGGCAGGGGGAAGCAATCAGCCCCAGCATTTT. It codes for CASSLAGGSNQPQHF.

This rearrangement joins TRBV7-9 to TRBJ1-2, with D possibly TRBD1 on 6 matching bases. CDR3 size: 16 residues. Germline lookup yields CDR1 SEHNR and CDR2 FQNEAQ (reference sequence). Trimming removed 2 bases at V and 4 bases at J, with 17 bases between. The DNA for the CDR3 is TGTGCCAGCAGCTTATTGGGGCAGGGGTCCGCCTATGGCTACACCTTC. Its protein product is CASSLLGQGSAYGYTF.

V is TRBV6-5 and J is TRBJ1-2; D not resolved. The V gene's germline CDR1 is MNHEY and CDR2 SVGAGI. The CDR3 contains 15 residues. The V gene lost 6 bases and the J gene lost 2 bases, with 16 bases spanning the gap. CDR3 coding DNA: TGTGCCAGCAGAGCCCCGTTAGATGGGAACTATGGCTACACCTTC. Protein: CASRAPLDGNYGYTF.

This chain uses TRBV21-1 with TRBJ1-5. TRBV21-1 constitutes a pseudogene. This CDR3 region has 14 residues. The CDR3 protein is CASCMVPENQPQHF. The CDR3 DNA is TGTGCCAGCTGCATGGTCCCGGAAAATCAGCCCCAGCATTTT.

The chain is built from TRBV14 and TRBJ2-5; 7 positions agree with TRBD1. J lost 5 bases, V lost 4 bases, and 10 bases had no gene match. CDR1 SGHDN and CDR2 FVKESK come from the germline V gene. The CDR3 is 15 amino acids. CDR3 nucleotide sequence: TGTGCCAGCAGCCGCCAGGGGGACGGTCGGGAGACCCAGTACTTC. The encoded protein is CASSRQGDGRETQYF. Full variable domain (rest looked up from reference TRBV14 and TRBJ2-5): EAGVTQFPSHSVIEKGQTVTLRCDPISGHDNLYWYRRVMGKEIKFLLHFVKESKQDESGMPNNRFLAERTGGTYSTLKVQPAELEDSGVYFCASSRQGDGRETQYFGPGTRLLVL.

The V and J genes are TRBV28 and TRBJ1-5; D call uncertain. V lost 3 bases to trimming and J lost 8 bases, with 11 bases between them. This CDR3 region has 13 residues. CDR1 and CDR2 from the germline V gene are MDHEN and SYDVKM. CDR3 sequence (DNA): TGTGCCAGCAGTTTCCAATGGACGGAGCCCCAGCATTTT. It translates to CASSFQWTEPQHF.

The chain links TRBV21-1 to TRBJ2-1; whether TRBD1, the table's D call, matches the DNA was not checked. TRBV21-1 is a known pseudogene. The CDR3 contains 14 residues. CDR3 coding DNA: TGTGCCAGCAGCAAGTTGGCCAGGGGCAATGAGCAGTTCTTC. It translates to CASSKLARGNEQFF.

The chain links TRBV28 to TRBJ1-1, with D unresolved. Trimming took off 8 bases at V and 7 bases at J, with 14 bases between the two ends. CDR1 MDHEN and CDR2 SYDVKM come from the germline V gene. CDR3 length: 12 residues. The CDR3 sequence: CASAVSGIEAFF. CDR3 bases: TGTGCCAGCGCGGTCTCGGGCATTGAAGCTTTCTTT.

In nucleotides, the CDR3 is TGTGCCTGGAGCACGGGACAGCCTGGAAACACCATATATTTT. Translated, it gives CAWSTGQPGNTIYF. This sequence joins TRBV30 and TRBJ1-3, with 7 bases that match TRBD1. V dropped 3 bases and J dropped 2; count of bases not matched to a gene: 4. Germline CDR1 is GTSNPN and CDR2 is SVGIG (reference sequence). This CDR3 is built from 14 residues. Full variable domain (missing parts from reference TRBV30 and TRBJ1-3): SQTIHQWPATLVQPVGSPLSLECTVEGTSNPNLYWYRQAAGRGLQLLFYSVGIGQISSEVPQNLSASRPQDRQFILSSKKLLLSDSGFYLCAWSTGQPGNTIYFGEGSWLTVV.

The rearrangement joins TRBV5-6 to TRBJ1-6; D is unclear. Deletions cut 3 bases from V and 7 bases from J, with 14 bases between. This CDR3 has 15 amino acids. Germline CDR1 and CDR2: SGHDT and YYEEEE. CDR3 in amino acids: CASSSREQWNSPLHF. DNA of the CDR3: TGTGCCAGCAGCTCGAGGGAACAATGGAATTCACCCCTCCACTTT.